This TCR beta chain was retrieved from a study of OX40 agonist ivuxolimab in advanced cancers. Sequenced by immunoSEQ multiplex PCR; TCRdb stores in-frame clones only, minus some. The sample gives some 66,000 clones, roughly four fifths of which show up once; roughly 2.3% is in the top ten. CDR3 length: 19 residues. V lost 1 base and J lost 3; bases outside the gene matches: 15. Germline assignment: CDR1 SGHDN and CDR2 FVKESK. This sequence originates from an adult with an advanced solid tumor such as melanoma, head and neck, liver or kidney cancer. V usage is TRBV14 and J usage is TRBJ2-1, with 7 bases fitting TRBD1. The sequencing here drew on CD4+ or CD8+ T cells sorted from blood, taken in a trial of the OX40 agonist ivuxolimab. CDR3 in DNA: TGTGCCAGCAGCCAAGTGGGGAATTCAGGACAGGCCAGCTACAATGAGCAGTTCTTC. Encoded protein: CASSQVGNSGQASYNEQFF. The full variable domain, with the rest looked up from reference TRBV14 and TRBJ2-1, is EAGVTQFPSHSVIEKGQTVTLRCDPISGHDNLYWYRRVMGKEIKFLLHFVKESKQDESGMPNNRFLAERTGGTYSTLKVQPAELEDSGVYFCASSQVGNSGQASYNEQFFGPGTRLTVL.